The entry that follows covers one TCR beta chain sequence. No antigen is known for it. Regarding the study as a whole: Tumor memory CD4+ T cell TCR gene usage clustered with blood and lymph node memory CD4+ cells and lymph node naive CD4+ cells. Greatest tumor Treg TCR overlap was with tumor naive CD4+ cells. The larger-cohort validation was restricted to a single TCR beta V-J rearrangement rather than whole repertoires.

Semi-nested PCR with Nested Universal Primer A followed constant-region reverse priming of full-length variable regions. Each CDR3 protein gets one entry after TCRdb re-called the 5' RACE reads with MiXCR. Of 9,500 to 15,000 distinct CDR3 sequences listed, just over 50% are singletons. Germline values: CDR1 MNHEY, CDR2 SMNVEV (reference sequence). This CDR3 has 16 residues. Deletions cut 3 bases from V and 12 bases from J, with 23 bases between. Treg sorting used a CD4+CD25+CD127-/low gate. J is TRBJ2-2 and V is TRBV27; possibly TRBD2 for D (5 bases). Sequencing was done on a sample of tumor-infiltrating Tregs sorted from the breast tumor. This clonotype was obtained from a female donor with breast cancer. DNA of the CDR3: TGTGCCAGCAGTTTTGCCGGGAATCCCACCCCCCGGCAGCTGTTTTTT. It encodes CASSFAGNPTPRQLFF.